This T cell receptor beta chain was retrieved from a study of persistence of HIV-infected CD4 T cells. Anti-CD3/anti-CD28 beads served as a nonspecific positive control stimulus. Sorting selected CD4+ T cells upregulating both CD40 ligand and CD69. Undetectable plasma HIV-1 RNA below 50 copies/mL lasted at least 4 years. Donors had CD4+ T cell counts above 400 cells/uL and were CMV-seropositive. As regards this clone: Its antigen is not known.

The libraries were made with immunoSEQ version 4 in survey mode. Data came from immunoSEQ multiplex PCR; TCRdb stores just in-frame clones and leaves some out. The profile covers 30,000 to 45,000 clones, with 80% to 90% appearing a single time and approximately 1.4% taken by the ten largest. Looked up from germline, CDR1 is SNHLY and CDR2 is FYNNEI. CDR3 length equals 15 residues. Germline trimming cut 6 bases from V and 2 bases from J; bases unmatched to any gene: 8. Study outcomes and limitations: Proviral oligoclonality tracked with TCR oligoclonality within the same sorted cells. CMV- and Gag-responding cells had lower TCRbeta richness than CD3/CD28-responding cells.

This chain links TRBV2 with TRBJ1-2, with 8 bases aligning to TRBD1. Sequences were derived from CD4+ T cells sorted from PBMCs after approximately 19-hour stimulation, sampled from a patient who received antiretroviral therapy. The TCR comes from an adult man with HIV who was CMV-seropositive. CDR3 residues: CASRGQGTGNYGYTF. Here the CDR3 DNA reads TGTGCCAGCAGAGGACAGGGTACGGGAAACTATGGCTACACCTTC.